The 25 T cell receptor beta chains listed next were all sequenced from one sample in a study of T cell responses to AZD1222 COVID-19 vaccine. Sequencing used immunoSEQ multiplex PCR; TCRdb keeps in-frame clones, though not all of them. The profile shows about 94,000 clones, approximately 91% of them singletons. Here the sequenced sample was peripheral blood, taken on day 0 of AZD1222 vaccination. Receptors were obtained from an adult in good health.

The CDR3 DNA reads as TGTGCCAGCAGCGCGTGGTCGAGTTCCTATAATTCACCCCTCCACTTT. Protein sequence: CASSAWSSSYNSPLHF. J is TRBJ1-6 and V is TRBV5-6; no definite D call. CDR3 length equals 16 residues. Germline V gene sequence: CDR1 SGHDT, CDR2 YYEEEE. The V gene lost 4 bases and the J gene lost 1 base, with 12 bases spanning the gap.

The chain couples TRBV4-2 to TRBJ2-3; 10 nucleotides match TRBD2. CDR1 is LGHNA and CDR2 is YNFKEQ in the germline V gene. The CDR3 extends over 21 amino acids. V shed 4 bases and J 6 bases; nucleotides not matched to a gene: 25. CDR3 in amino acids: CASSRRMQRGGVASPADTQYF. The CDR3, as DNA: TGTGCCAGCAGCCGGAGGATGCAGCGGGGGGGCGTAGCGTCACCGGCGGATACGCAGTATTTT.

The J gene is TRBJ1-2, the V gene TRBV28, with D unclear. V gave up 5 bases and J gave up 10 bases, with 14 bases separating them. The CDR3 contains 12 residues. The germline V gene has CDR1 MDHEN and CDR2 SYDVKM. CDR3 amino acids: CASSGRKANYTF. The CDR3 DNA follows: TGTGCCAGCAGTGGACGAAAGGCGAACTACACCTTC.

The J gene is TRBJ2-7, the V gene TRBV27, with D uncertain. Germline lookup yields CDR1 MNHEY and CDR2 SMNVEV (reference sequence). The CDR3 has 14 residues. Trimming stripped 6 bases from V and 3 bases from J, with 15 bases between. The CDR3 sequence: CASRFRSGIYEQYF. The CDR3 region has the DNA TGTGCCAGCAGGTTTAGATCCGGAATCTACGAGCAGTACTTC.

V gene TRBV7-9 combines with J gene TRBJ1-2, with 8 bases aligning to TRBD1. V dropped 1 base and J dropped 0; count of bases not matched to a gene: 4. CDR3 size: 16 residues. Germline V gives CDR1 SEHNR, CDR2 FQNEAQ (reference sequence). This chain's CDR3 is CASSLGSGQANYGYTF. Written as DNA, the CDR3 is TGTGCCAGCAGCTTAGGGTCGGGACAGGCTAACTATGGCTACACCTTC.

The chain recombines TRBV2 with TRBJ2-7; D uncertain. Germline V gene lookup returns CDR1 SNHLY and CDR2 FYNNEI. The CDR3 loop spans 12 amino acids. V was trimmed by 6 bases and J by 1 base, leaving 7 bases between them. CDR3 loop: CASRRLSYEQYF. In DNA form, the CDR3 reads TGTGCCAGCAGACGGTTATCCTACGAGCAGTACTTC.

The genes are TRBV6-5 and TRBJ1-1; maybe TRBD1 (6 bases). The V gene lost 7 bases and the J gene lost 3 bases, with 15 bases spanning the gap. Germline values: CDR1 MNHEY, CDR2 SVGAGI. The CDR3 length is 14 residues. The CDR3 nucleotides read TGTGCCAGCAATTTTGGGGGGCTGGACACTGAAGCTTTCTTT. Translating it yields CASNFGGLDTEAFF.

The chain has TRBV6-6 and TRBJ2-2, with D perhaps assigned TRBD1 or TRBD2 (5 bases each). Germline lookup yields CDR1 MNHNY and CDR2 SVGAGI (reference sequence). This CDR3 comprises 14 residues. V lost 8 bases to trimming and J lost 2 bases, with 12 bases between them. The chain's CDR3 is CASWGTVNTGELFF. In nucleotides, the CDR3 is TGTGCCAGCTGGGGGACGGTCAACACCGGGGAGCTGTTTTTT.

The genes are TRBV7-9 and TRBJ1-5; the match to TRBD1 covers 9 bases. V lost 3 bases, J lost 2 bases, and 5 bases stayed unmatched. The CDR3 has 16 amino acids. Germline CDR1 and CDR2: SEHNR and FQNEAQ (reference sequence). The CDR3 sequence: CASSFWTGVGNQPQHF. The CDR3 bases are TGTGCCAGCAGCTTCTGGACAGGGGTCGGCAATCAGCCCCAGCATTTT. Full variable domain (remainder filled in from reference TRBV7-9 and TRBJ1-5): DTGVSQNPRHKITKRGQNVTFRCDPISEHNRLYWYRQTLGQGPEFLTYFQNEAQLEKSRLLSDRFSAERPKGSFSTLEIQRTEQGDSAMYLCASSFWTGVGNQPQHFGDGTRLSIL.

The V call is TRBV25-1, the J call TRBJ1-6; 7 nucleotides match TRBD1. J was trimmed by 6 bases and V by 5 bases; bases with no gene match: 13. Per the germline V gene, CDR1 is MGHDK and CDR2 is SYGVNS. This CDR3 spans 17 amino acids. CDR3 sequence (DNA): TGTGCCAGCAGTATACAGGGGACCGGGGTAGGTAATTCACCCCTCCACTTT. Amino acid sequence: CASSIQGTGVGNSPLHF.

The genes are TRBV5-1 and TRBJ2-1; 9 bases map to TRBD2. Germline assignment: CDR1 SGHRS and CDR2 YFSETQ. This CDR3 contains 18 residues. V was pared by 0 bases and J by 5 bases, with 12 bases of the junction left unmatched. The CDR3 spells CASSLGFSGGPRHNEQFF. For the CDR3, the DNA is TGCGCCAGCAGCTTGGGATTTAGCGGGGGCCCCCGCCACAATGAGCAGTTCTTC.

V gene TRBV7-2 combines with J gene TRBJ1-1; 8 bases are shared with TRBD1. Per germline, CDR1 SGHTA and CDR2 FQGNSA. The CDR3 loop spans 16 amino acids. J lost 5 bases, V lost 2 bases, and 10 bases had no gene match. CDR3 sequence (DNA): TGTGCCAGCAGCTTAAATTCCGGGACAGGAGGGACTGAAGCTTTCTTT. Translation: CASSLNSGTGGTEAFF.

The chain employs TRBV11-2 and TRBJ2-3; 9 bases are a match to TRBD2. With 4 bases clipped from V and 3 bases from J, the junction kept 8 bases outside the gene matches. Germline V lookup: CDR1 SGHAT, CDR2 FQNNGV. The CDR3 totals 16 residues. The CDR3 DNA reads as TGTGCCAGCAGCTCAGAAGGGCGGGGGGGGACAGATACGCAGTATTTT. Protein sequence: CASSSEGRGGTDTQYF.

The sample holds one count of this clone. The chain couples TRBV7-9 to TRBJ1-2, with 9 bases lining up with TRBD1. The CDR3 is made up of 14 amino acids. Germline CDR1 is SEHNR and CDR2 is FQNEAQ (reference sequence). V lost 3 bases, J lost 7 bases, and 6 bases stayed unmatched. Written as DNA, the CDR3 is TGTGCCAGCAGCTTGGGGGACAGGGATGGTGGCTACACCTTC. Its protein is CASSLGDRDGGYTF.

The rearrangement links TRBV10-3 to TRBJ1-1, with D tentatively TRBD1 (6 bases). Germline V lookup: CDR1 ENHRY, CDR2 SYGVKD. The CDR3 runs to 14 residues. The germline V and J ends were trimmed by 11 bases and 1 base, with 17 bases remaining between them. The DNA of the CDR3 is TGTGCCCTTAGTCCGGACAGAACGAACACTGAAGCTTTCTTT. Amino acid sequence: CALSPDRTNTEAFF.

The CDR3 coding sequence is TGTGCCATCAGTGAGGGGGAAAATCAGCCCCAGCATTTT. Translated: CAISEGENQPQHF. The chain employs TRBV10-3 and TRBJ1-5; D is unresolved. The ends were cut back, 2 bases at V and 4 bases at J, with 6 bases in the middle. This CDR3 contains 13 residues. CDR1 is ENHRY, CDR2 SYGVKD, per germline.

The chain employs TRBV15 and TRBJ1-1; D is perhaps TRBD1 (5 bases). The V end was cut by 2 bases, the J end by 2 bases, with 12 bases between. Germline CDR1 is LNHNV and CDR2 is YYDKDF (reference sequence). The CDR3 runs 15 residues. This chain's CDR3 is CATSRTGTLNTEAFF. CDR3 coding DNA: TGTGCCACCAGCAGAACCGGGACTCTCAACACTGAAGCTTTCTTT.

This sequence joins TRBV5-5 and TRBJ2-3; D gene ambiguous. The CDR3 runs 15 residues. Germline loops: CDR1 SGHKS, CDR2 YYEKEE (reference sequence). The ends were cut back, 1 base at V and 0 bases at J, with 9 bases in the middle. The CDR3 sequence: CASSLRLSSTDTQYF. In DNA form, the CDR3 reads TGTGCCAGCAGCTTGCGTCTGTCGAGCACAGATACGCAGTATTTT.

This chain connects TRBV5-4 to TRBJ1-1, with D possibly TRBD1 on 6 matching bases. The CDR3 has 14 amino acids. Between the trimmed V and J ends, which lost 0 bases and 4 bases, there was a span of 10 bases. Germline V gene data show CDR1 as SGHNT and CDR2 as YYREEE (reference sequence). CDR3 in amino acids: CASSLGQAGTEAFF. CDR3 coding DNA: TGTGCCAGCAGCTTGGGACAGGCTGGCACTGAAGCTTTCTTT.

This clone showed up just once. This chain joins TRBV11-2 and TRBJ2-5, with 10 nucleotides matching TRBD1. The V and J ends lost 2 bases and 2 bases, in that order; junction bases with no gene match: 11. The germline V gene encodes CDR1 SGHAT and CDR2 FQNNGV. The CDR3 loop spans 18 amino acids. This CDR3 reads CASSLRGARDRGQETQYF. In DNA form, the CDR3 reads TGTGCCAGCAGCTTAAGGGGCGCCAGGGACAGGGGACAAGAGACCCAGTACTTC.

V usage is TRBV10-3 and J usage is TRBJ2-7, with 12 bases fitting TRBD1. The junction had 7 bases not matched to a gene; V was cut back by 3 bases and J by 7 bases. The CDR3 contains 15 residues. Per the germline V gene, CDR1 is ENHRY and CDR2 is SYGVKD. The CDR3 here is CAISEPGQGAGEQYF. As DNA, the CDR3 is TGTGCCATCAGTGAACCGGGACAGGGGGCGGGAGAGCAGTACTTC.

Concerning this clone: In the same sample, other DNA sequences code for this CDR3. This chain connects TRBV12-5 to TRBJ1-3; tentatively, D is TRBD1 (5 bases). V was cut by 1 base and J by 4 bases, with 8 bases left in between. This CDR3 has 14 amino acids. CDR1 and CDR2 (germline): LGHNT, FRNRAP. CDR3 in amino acids: CASGLGGVGNTIYF. The CDR3 DNA reads as TGTGCTAGTGGTTTGGGAGGGGTAGGAAACACCATATATTTT.

Worth noting for this clone: Other DNA sequences from this sample encode an identical CDR3 as well. This rearrangement joins TRBV9 to TRBJ2-7, with 9 nucleotides matching TRBD1. The CDR3 spans 14 residues. Germline trimming cut 0 bases from V and 3 bases from J; bases unmatched to any gene: 1. Germline V gene lookup returns CDR1 SGDLS and CDR2 YYNGEE. For the CDR3, the DNA is TGTGCCAGCAGCGTAGCGACAGGGGGCTACGAGCAGTACTTC. This sequence encodes CASSVATGGYEQYF.

Comment on this clone: Relative to the germline gene, one junction end is altered; a read error may explain this. The chain links TRBV28 to TRBJ1-5, with TRBD1 matching 8 bases. This CDR3 comprises 12 residues. The V gene's germline CDR1 is MDHEN and CDR2 SYDVKM. DNA for the CDR3: TGTGCCAGCAGTCCCCTCGGACAGGGCCGGGATTTT. Encoded protein: CASSPLGQGRDF.

The CDR3 reads CATRGLASGGNTIYF. CDR3 in DNA: TGTGCCACCCGAGGTCTAGCGAGTGGTGGAAACACCATATATTTT. The V and J genes are TRBV10-3 and TRBJ1-3; D gene unclear. Looked up from germline, CDR1 is ENHRY and CDR2 is SYGVKD. There are 15 residues in the CDR3. V was cut by 10 bases and J by 3 bases, with 19 bases left in between.